This entry is about one T cell receptor beta chain. The antigen it recognizes is unknown. Per-base qualities were not stored, and no clone one base away is much larger. Library preparation was by the immunoSEQ multiplex PCR assay. For most patients, genomic DNA was isolated with the Qiagen DNeasy Blood and Tissue Kit and shipped frozen to Adaptive Biotechnologies for TCR sequencing. Adaptive Biotechnologies carried out high-throughput TCR-beta CDR3 sequencing of genomic DNA for most patients. As for how the authors treated the data: TCR sequencing data were retrieved from Adaptive's ImmunoSEQ software for about 17 patients, whereas a few other patients were processed with MiXCR and VDJtools. To correct CD4 versus CD8 sorting errors, sequences present in both subsets at a frequency ratio below 5:1 were removed. CDR3 nucleotide sequences shared by donor and recipient were removed because the origin of these sequences could not be assigned. At least 2-fold expansion over unstimulated cells and a minimum CFSE-low frequency of 0.002% (template counts) or 0.001% (read counts) were required for clones to be classified as alloreactive. A clone was considered mappable if detected in the sequenced pre-transplant spleen, lymph node, or MLR CFSE-low populations of the donor or recipient. The cumulative frequency of alloreactive clones was calculated as a percentage of all sequences, weighted by copy number. Drawn from immuneACCESS, this table holds only the in-frame rearrangements with V and J called that TCRdb kept. Clones are partly lost; checked studies trace under half to an unresolved V gene and leave the rest unexplained. For V, J and clone size, that table is used; D and trimming come from the DNA. Across this sample there are approximately 90,000 clones, with about 88% seen only once. Under 0.3% of the sample rests with the top ten.

The time point label of this sample denotes: cells obtained before transplantation from donor or recipient. CD3+CD4+ and CD3+CD8+ populations were FACS-sorted from unstimulated pre-transplant donor and recipient cells taken from spleen or lymph nodes. This entry comes from a study of graft-versus-host responses after intestinal transplantation (dated by TCRdb to about 2021). For the wider study: The transplants that recipients received were multivisceral, liver-intestinal, or isolated intestinal. Alloreactive clones were identified by sequencing pre-transplant mixed lymphocyte reaction products and comparing these products with unstimulated pre-transplant donor and recipient T cells. Donor T cell macrochimerism was defined as a peak of at least 4% donor T cells among recipient peripheral blood mononuclear cells. Anti-thymocyte globulin induction was given to all recipients, followed by maintenance tacrolimus and steroids for around three years. Samples from a few later patients were sequenced in-house on an Illumina MiSeq with MiXCR processing rather than by the commercial service. The cohort enrolled about two dozen intestinal transplant recipients including one retransplant, and a few patients lacking pretransplant specimens were excluded. Bulk TCR-beta CDR3 sequencing was used to track graft-versus-host and host-versus-graft alloreactive T cell clones in the graft, circulation and bone marrow after intestinal transplantation. Broad study findings and their caveats: High GvH to HvG T cell clonal ratios were observed in the allografts of patients with donor T cell macrochimerism. Early after transplant, peak levels of circulating GvH clones were found to be associated with declines in HvG clones. GvH clones turned up in recipient bone marrow, with some appearing earlier in ileal mucosa or blood, a pattern consistent with an intestinal mucosal origin. Conclusions were limited by the relatively low number and heterogeneity of intestinal transplant patients.

Reading from cysteine to phenylalanine, the CDR3 counts 15 amino acids. Only the CDR3 DNA is retained, 45 bases long and in frame from the first base. The junction shows trimming of 0 bases on V and 4 bases on J, plus 11 bases between the germline ends. Sequences MGHRA (CDR1) and YSYEKL (CDR2) are obtained from the germline V gene. The sequence was obtained from a human donor who was the organ donor for an intestinal transplant. The receptor chain draws on TRBV4-1 and TRBJ2-3, and TRBD2 may be the D gene, going by 5 matching bases. Sample: unstimulated CD4+ T cells sorted from spleen or lymph node cells, taken before transplant. The DNA sequence is as follows: TGCGCCAGCAGCCAAGAGGAGGCCGCCGCAGATACGCAGTATTTT. Translated, this is CASSQEEAAADTQYF.